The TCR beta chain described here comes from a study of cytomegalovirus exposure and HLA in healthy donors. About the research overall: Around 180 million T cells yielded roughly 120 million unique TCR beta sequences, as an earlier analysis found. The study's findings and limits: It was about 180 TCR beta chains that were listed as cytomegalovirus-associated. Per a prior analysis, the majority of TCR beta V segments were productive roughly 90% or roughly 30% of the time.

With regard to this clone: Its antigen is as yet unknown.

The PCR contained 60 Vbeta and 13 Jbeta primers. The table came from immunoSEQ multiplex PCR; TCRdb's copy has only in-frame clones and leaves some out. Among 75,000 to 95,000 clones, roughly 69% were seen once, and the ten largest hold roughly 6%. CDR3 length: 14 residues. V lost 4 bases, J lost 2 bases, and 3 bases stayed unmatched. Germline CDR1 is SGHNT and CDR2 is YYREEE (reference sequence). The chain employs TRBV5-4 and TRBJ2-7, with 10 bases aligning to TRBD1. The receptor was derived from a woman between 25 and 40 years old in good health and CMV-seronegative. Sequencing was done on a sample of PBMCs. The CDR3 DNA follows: TGTGCCAGCAGCCTGGACAGGGGGACCTACGAGCAGTACTTC. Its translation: CASSLDRGTYEQYF.